This T cell receptor (beta chain) was sequenced in a study of T cell responses to AZD1222 COVID-19 vaccine. General study findings and limits: CD4 TCRs linked to vaccination spanned spike, dominating at 160-218 and 743-854. The donor cohort was predominantly white British with a female majority, and clonal diversity may have been underestimated.

Germline CDR1 reads MDHEN; CDR2 reads SYDVKM. The J segment lost 2 bases and the V segment lost 11 bases, leaving 3 bases of the junction unmatched. The CDR3 covers 13 residues. The method was immunoSEQ multiplex PCR; TCRdb's version includes in-frame clones alone and lacks a portion of them. The sample has some 47,000 clones, about 87% seen once. With respect to this clone: Its antigen is as yet unknown. The sample has other DNA sequences that encode this CDR3 too.

The rearrangement links TRBV28 to TRBJ1-5; 10 bases line up with TRBD1. This TCR was sampled from an adult who received the AZD1222 COVID-19 vaccine. Here the sequenced sample was peripheral blood, taken 28 days after the second AZD1222 dose. The CDR3 protein is CASGTGGNQPQHF. CDR3 sequence (DNA): TGTGCCTCCGGGACAGGGGGCAATCAGCCCCAGCATTTT.